The T cell receptor beta chain described here comes from a study of CD8 T cells in Susac syndrome. V lost 2 bases to trimming and J lost 1 base; unmatched junction nucleotides: 2. CDR3 length equals 15 residues. Reverse transcription of 0.5 to 1 ug RNA used random hexamers. The amplification used immunoSEQ multiplex PCR on TCR beta CDR3; it spanned 54 Vbeta and 13 Jbeta. TCRdb processed the immunoSEQ multiplex PCR reads anew with MiXCR; each CDR3 protein has one entry. This sample has 180,000 or so distinct CDR3 sequences, with over 90% found just once. Purification of the CD8+ and CD4+ T cells relied on negative isolation, and TEMRA cells underwent FACS enrichment.

The J gene is TRBJ2-3, the V gene TRBV12-3 or TRBV12-4; 8 bases fit TRBD2. This clonotype originated in a human donor with multiple sclerosis. The sequenced sample consisted of CD4+ T cells from PBMCs. The CDR3 DNA is TGTGCCAGCAGTTTAAGGACTAGCCGCACAGATACGCAGTATTTT. This encodes CASSLRTSRTDTQYF.